Reported below is one T cell receptor (beta chain). Measured with immunoSEQ multiplex PCR; TCRdb has only the in-frame clones, and not every one. This table holds 150,000 to 200,000 clones, about four fifths found once. This entry belongs to a study of blood T cell repertoires in COVID-19. Per germline, CDR1 SGHTS and CDR2 YDEGEE. This CDR3 region has 13 residues. V lost 3 bases and J lost 6, with 10 bases in between. This clonotype was obtained from a man between 45 and 60 years old who had recovered from COVID-19. The chain joins TRBV5-8 to TRBJ2-1; perhaps TRBD1 as D (5 bases). Sequenced material: PBMCs or T cells enriched from blood (not recorded which). The CDR3 reads CASSYTGFNEQFF. The CDR3, as DNA: TGTGCCAGCAGCTATACAGGATTCAATGAGCAGTTCTTC.